The 2 T cell receptor beta chains listed next were all sequenced from one sample in a study of a mutant IDH1 vaccine in newly diagnosed glioma (dated by TCRdb to the early 2020s). The intended sense of this specimen's time point label: baseline, week 1 (first vaccination visit). Taken with the paper, the label for treatment or condition translates to: pre-vaccination baseline after standard-of-care therapy. Library construction relied on the immunoSEQ multiplex PCR assay. In its TCRdb copy, this immuneACCESS table keeps in-frame sequences only and misses some clones. Where compared with another copy, unresolved V genes explain less than half of these, and the others have no known cause. The sample table lists around 24,000 clones, 93% of them with a count of one. In total, the top ten clones hold about 1.2% of the sample. Here the sequenced sample was PBMCs, taken from a glioma patient treated with radiotherapy, temozolomide or both. The receptors shown here come from a man in his forties with glioma.

The chain recombines TRBV14 with TRBJ2-7; 10 bases fit TRBD2. The CDR3 runs 16 residues. Per the germline V gene, CDR1 is SGHDN and CDR2 is FVKESK. V shed 1 base, J shed 2 bases, and the junction held 5 bases outside the gene matches. The CDR3 protein is CASSQALAGGPYEQYF. As DNA, the CDR3 is TGTGCCAGCAGCCAAGCTTTAGCGGGGGGTCCCTACGAGCAGTACTTC. Filled out from reference TRBV14 and TRBJ2-7, the complete variable domain reads EAGVTQFPSHSVIEKGQTVTLRCDPISGHDNLYWYRRVMGKEIKFLLHFVKESKQDESGMPNNRFLAERTGGTYSTLKVQPAELEDSGVYFCASSQALAGGPYEQYFGPGTRLTVT.

The chain joins TRBV19 to TRBJ1-2, with D possibly matching TRBD1 (6 bases). Between the trimmed V and J ends, which lost 5 bases and 7 bases, there was a span of 23 bases. The CDR3 length is 16 residues. CDR1 and CDR2 from the germline V gene are LNHDA and SQIVND (reference sequence). As DNA, the CDR3 is TGTGCCAGTAGTGATCTTTACAGGGAGGGAAGACGTGGCTACACCTTC. It yields the protein CASSDLYREGRRGYTF.